Each of the 15 T cell receptor beta chains below was sequenced from the same sample in a study of T cells in tuberculosis. Clones were sequenced by immunoSEQ multiplex PCR, and TCRdb holds only the in-frame ones, with some missing. The sample holds more than 20,000 clones, approximately 85% seen once. Specified time point: new active TB diagnosis, blood taken before or within 7 days of starting treatment. The specimen comprised PBMCs, sampled at tuberculosis diagnosis. Receptors were obtained from an adult with tuberculosis.

The chain joins TRBV28 to TRBJ2-5, with 7 nucleotides matching TRBD1. With 6 bases clipped from V and 5 bases from J, the junction kept 6 bases outside the gene matches. The CDR3 sequence is 13 residues long. From germline, CDR1 is MDHEN and CDR2 SYDVKM. The CDR3 DNA follows: TGTGCCAGCAGGGTGGGACAGAAGGAGACCCAGTACTTC. Protein sequence: CASRVGQKETQYF.

This sequence joins TRBV5-4 and TRBJ2-3, with 8 bases fitting TRBD2. Unmatched junction bases numbered 7, after V lost 6 bases and J lost 4 bases. CDR1 and CDR2 (germline): SGHNT, YYREEE (reference sequence). The CDR3 length is 14 residues. CDR3 in DNA: TGTGCCAGCACCCGGACGGGAGGGGCAGATACGCAGTATTTT. Translated: CASTRTGGADTQYF.

This chain links TRBV6-5 with TRBJ1-6; a possible D gene is TRBD1 (5 bases). This CDR3 has 15 residues. The V end lost 4 bases, the J end lost 9 bases, and 16 bases lay between the germline ends. Germline V gene data show CDR1 as MNHEY and CDR2 as SVGAGI. CDR3 bases: TGTGCCAGCAGTTTAGGCCAGGGATTCCGTTCACCCCTCCACTTT. It encodes CASSLGQGFRSPLHF.

A few counts support this clone. This chain links TRBV19 with TRBJ2-5; D may be TRBD1 (5 bases). V was trimmed by 4 bases and J by 2 bases, leaving 17 bases between them. Germline V gives CDR1 LNHDA, CDR2 SQIVND (reference sequence). CDR3 size: 16 residues. In DNA, the CDR3 is TGTGCCAGTAGTAGTGCATTGGCAGGGTTTCAAGAGACCCAGTACTTC. This gives the protein CASSSALAGFQETQYF.

This chain joins TRBV25-1 and TRBJ2-1; TRBD2 matches at 12 bases. The CDR3 is made up of 15 amino acids. V shed 4 bases and J 5 bases; nucleotides not matched to a gene: 3. CDR1 is MGHDK and CDR2 is SYGVNS in the germline V gene. This CDR3 reads CASSGTSGANNEQFF. In DNA form, the CDR3 reads TGTGCCAGCAGTGGGACTAGCGGGGCTAACAATGAGCAGTTCTTC.

This chain joins TRBV6-5 and TRBJ1-5, with D maybe TRBD1 (5 bases). CDR3 length equals 13 residues. With 3 bases removed from V and 4 bases from J, the gap between germline ends came to 7 bases. Germline CDR1 MNHEY, CDR2 SVGAGI. The CDR3 region is CASSYDRNQPQHF. The CDR3 coding sequence is TGTGCCAGCAGTTATGACAGAAATCAGCCCCAGCATTTT.

The chain couples TRBV7-2 to TRBJ2-3; 7 bases fit TRBD1. Germline values: CDR1 SGHTA, CDR2 FQGNSA. This CDR3 comprises 16 residues. Unmatched junction bases numbered 6, after V lost 1 base and J lost 2 bases. CDR3 DNA sequence: TGTGCCAGCAGCTTAGAGGAGGACAGGAACACAGATACGCAGTATTTT. Amino acid sequence: CASSLEEDRNTDTQYF.

The V call is TRBV7-2, the J call TRBJ1-4, with D maybe TRBD1 (6 bases). Germline loops: CDR1 SGHTA, CDR2 FQGNSA. The V gene lost 0 bases and the J gene lost 5 bases, with 22 bases spanning the gap. The CDR3 spans 19 residues. CDR3 protein: CASSLAVVSLGTKNEKLFF. CDR3 DNA sequence: TGTGCCAGCAGCTTAGCCGTTGTTTCGCTAGGGACAAAAAATGAAAAACTGTTTTTT.

V is TRBV4-3 and J is TRBJ2-2, with 10 positions matching TRBD1. CDR1 is LGHNA and CDR2 is YSLEER in the germline V gene. Trimming at V came to 3 bases and at J to 4 bases, leaving 2 bases not matched to a gene. The CDR3 covers 15 residues. CDR3: CASSQDRGVTGELFF. In nucleotides, the CDR3 is TGCGCCAGCAGCCAGGACAGGGGGGTCACCGGGGAGCTGTTTTTT.

The chain links TRBV6-4 to TRBJ2-3, with D possibly matching TRBD2 (6 bases). The germline V gene encodes CDR1 MRHNA and CDR2 SNTAGT. This CDR3 is 14 amino acids long. Between the trimmed V and J ends, which lost 3 bases and 0 bases, there was a span of 7 bases. The CDR3 DNA follows: TGTGCCAGCAGTGAAAGCGGGAGCACAGATACGCAGTATTTT. This sequence encodes CASSESGSTDTQYF.

This sequence joins TRBV10-3 and TRBJ1-1; no definite D call. Germline V CDR1 and CDR2: ENHRY, SYGVKD. Trimming took off 4 bases at V and 2 bases at J, with 20 bases between the two ends. The CDR3 is made up of 17 amino acids. This CDR3 reads CAISGSGGQRVNTEAFF. The CDR3 DNA is TGTGCCATCAGTGGCTCGGGAGGGCAGAGGGTCAACACTGAAGCTTTCTTT.

The V gene is TRBV5-4, the J gene TRBJ1-1, with a tentative D call TRBD1 (5 bases). This CDR3 contains 14 residues. The V gene lost 3 bases and the J gene lost 1 base, with 10 bases spanning the gap. Germline-derived CDR1 and CDR2 are SGHNT and YYREEE (reference sequence). The CDR3 loop is CASSSLDTNTEAFF. In DNA form, the CDR3 reads TGTGCCAGCAGCTCCCTGGACACGAACACTGAAGCTTTCTTT.

V is TRBV2 and J is TRBJ1-1, with no clear D. CDR3 size: 14 residues. Per the germline V gene, CDR1 is SNHLY and CDR2 is FYNNEI. Trimming left V 7 bases short and J 0 bases short, with 12 bases between. The CDR3 DNA is TGTGCCAGCACTGCAGATCATATGAACACTGAAGCTTTCTTT. Translated: CASTADHMNTEAFF.

This clone turned up a few times. This chain links TRBV27 with TRBJ2-1; 8 bases map to TRBD2. Per the germline V gene, CDR1 is MNHEY and CDR2 is SMNVEV (reference sequence). The CDR3 contains 16 residues. The V segment lost 7 bases and the J segment 0 bases; nucleotides outside the gene matches: 8. CDR3 sequence (DNA): TGTGCCAGCACACAGCGGGGGATAAGCTCCTACAATGAGCAGTTCTTC. It is translated as CASTQRGISSYNEQFF.

The gene calls are TRBV19 and TRBJ2-7, with TRBD1 identical over 9 bases. Trimming removed 5 bases from V and 0 bases from J; junction bases left unmatched: 2. CDR3 length: 14 residues. From germline, CDR1 is LNHDA and CDR2 SQIVND (reference sequence). The CDR3 region has the DNA TGTGCCAGTAGTCGGACAGGGGCCTCCTACGAGCAGTACTTC. Its translation: CASSRTGASYEQYF.